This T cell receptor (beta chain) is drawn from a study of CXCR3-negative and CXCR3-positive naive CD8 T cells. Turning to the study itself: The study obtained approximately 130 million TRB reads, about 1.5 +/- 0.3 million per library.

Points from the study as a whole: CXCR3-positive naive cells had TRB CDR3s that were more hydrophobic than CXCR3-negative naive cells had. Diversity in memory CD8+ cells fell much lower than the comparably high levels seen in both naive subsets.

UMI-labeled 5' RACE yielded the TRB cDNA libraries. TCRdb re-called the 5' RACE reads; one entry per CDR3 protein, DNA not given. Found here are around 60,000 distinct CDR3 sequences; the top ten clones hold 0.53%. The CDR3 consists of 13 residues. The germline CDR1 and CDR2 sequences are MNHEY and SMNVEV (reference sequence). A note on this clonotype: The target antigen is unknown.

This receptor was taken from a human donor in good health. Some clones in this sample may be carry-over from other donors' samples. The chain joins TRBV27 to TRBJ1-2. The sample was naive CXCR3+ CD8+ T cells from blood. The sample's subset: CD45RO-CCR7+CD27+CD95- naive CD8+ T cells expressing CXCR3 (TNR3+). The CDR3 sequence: CASSNSRLYGYTF.